This T cell receptor beta chain comes out of a study of T cell changes during pregnancy in multiple sclerosis (dated by TCRdb to between 2018 and 2021). About the study as a whole: Changes in the T cell repertoire over the course of pregnancy were examined in this study in women with multiple sclerosis.

The library was made by the immunoSEQ multiplex PCR assay. In its TCRdb copy, this immuneACCESS table keeps in-frame sequences only and misses some clones. Where compared with another copy, unresolved V genes explain less than half of these, and the others have no known cause. The sample data list some 30,000 clones, and 91% of these were observed just once. The ten top clones hold 3% to 5% of the sample. Taken from the germline V gene, the CDR1 and CDR2 loops are LGHNA and YSLEER. Spanning cysteine to phenylalanine, the CDR3 consists of 14 amino acids. CDR3 DNA is the only sequence kept; it has 42 bases, read in frame from the first base. V is reduced by 1 base and J by 1 base, leaving a spacing of 7 bases between them. A word on this clone: What this receptor recognizes is not known. Base qualities are missing; no much larger clone stands one base away.

The TCR originated in a female donor in good health, enrolled as a control in a pregnancy study. The sample consisted of CD8+ T cells from peripheral blood mononuclear cells, taken in the second trimester of pregnancy. The chain uses TRBV4-3 and TRBJ1-1; no D gene call is confident. The CDR3 region has the sequence CASSQGTANTEAFF. The DNA sequence is TGCGCCAGCAGCCAAGGTACAGCGAACACTGAAGCTTTCTTT.